This T cell receptor beta chain comes out of a study of blood T cells in healthy people across ages. Study findings and constraints: Relative to aged donors, long-lived donors carried more naive CD4+ cells and displayed higher diversity. Nothing was known about donor CMV status, and this possibly confounded expanded clonotype changes.

This CDR3 comprises 14 residues. Between the trimmed V and J ends, which lost 6 bases and 4 bases, there was a span of 15 bases. The germline V gene has CDR1 SGHTA and CDR2 FQGNSA. This clonotype was found once. Its target is unknown. The use of a sample-barcoded 5' primer and a J-beta primer mix characterized a second PCR of about 7 to 12 cycles. Researchers report that a template-switch adaptor with 12 random nucleotides tagged each cDNA molecule. Each sample yielded at least 2.5 million CDR3-containing paired-end reads. TCRdb analysed the 5' RACE reads with MiXCR anew, one entry per CDR3 protein. This table holds hundreds of thousands of distinct CDR3 sequences, 55% to 70% found once.

V is TRBV7-2 and J is TRBJ1-1; D ambiguous. The sequenced sample was blood. This clonotype was obtained from a man aged 25 to 40 in good health. CDR3 bases: TGTGCCAGCAGTCTGACATCGGCAATCACTGAAGCTTTCTTT. Translating it yields CASSLTSAITEAFF. Using reference TRBV7-2 and TRBJ1-1 for the parts outside the CDR3, the full variable domain is GAGVSQSPSNKVTEKGKDVELRCDPISGHTALYWYRQSLGQGLEFLIYFQGNSAPDKSGLPSDRFSAERTGGSVSTLTIQRTQQEDSAVYLCASSLTSAITEAFFGQGTRLTVV.